The 7 T cell receptor beta chains presented below share a single source sample, sequenced in a study of chemoradiotherapy in HPV16-positive cancers. TCRdb keeps only in-frame clones here, not all; method: immunoSEQ multiplex PCR. Found here are roughly 11,000 clones, over 75% of them singletons; the top ten hold about 2.3%. Sample acquisition took place from a patient who underwent chemoradiotherapy. The receptors stem from a human donor with HPV-associated anogenital cancer.

V usage is TRBV5-1 and J usage is TRBJ2-3; 7 bases agree with TRBD2. The CDR3 contains 14 residues. CDR1 and CDR2 (germline): SGHRS, YFSETQ. J was trimmed by 0 bases and V by 2 bases; bases with no gene match: 0. The CDR3 DNA sequence: TGCGCCAGCAGCTTAGCGGGGAGCACAGATACGCAGTATTTT. It is translated as CASSLAGSTDTQYF.

The gene calls are TRBV19 and TRBJ2-1, with 8 bases identical to TRBD2. After removal of 4 bases from V and 2 bases from J, the junction contained 4 bases not matched to a gene. Germline assignment: CDR1 LNHDA and CDR2 SQIVND (reference sequence). This CDR3 spans 15 amino acids. The CDR3 coding sequence is TGTGCCAGTAGTAAACCGGGACTAGCCTACAATGAGCAGTTCTTC. Its protein product is CASSKPGLAYNEQFF.

The CDR3 coding sequence is TGTGCCAGCAGCTGGCGACAGGGAGTGGGCGAGCCCCAGCATTTT. Translation: CASSWRQGVGEPQHF. The rearrangement links TRBV5-6 to TRBJ1-5, with 7 positions matching TRBD1. The CDR3 has 15 amino acids. The V gene end was trimmed by 3 bases and the J gene end by 8 bases; junction bases not matched to a gene: 11. Germline CDR1 is SGHDT and CDR2 is YYEEEE.

CDR3 sequence: CASSLQGAVSNQPQHF. Written as DNA, the CDR3 is TGTGCCAGCAGCTTACAGGGGGCTGTAAGCAATCAGCCCCAGCATTTT. The chain uses TRBV7-2 and TRBJ1-5; 8 nucleotides match TRBD1. Unmatched junction bases numbered 4, after V lost 2 bases and J lost 1 base. CDR3 length equals 16 residues. CDR1 SGHTA and CDR2 FQGNSA come from the germline V gene.

The V and J genes are TRBV5-6 and TRBJ1-2, with D maybe TRBD1 (5 bases). Per germline, CDR1 SGHDT and CDR2 YYEEEE. CDR3 length: 15 residues. V was clipped by 2 bases and J by 4 bases, with 15 bases between them. CDR3 in DNA: TGTGCCAGCAGCTTCCAGTCCAGGGATTTCTATGGCTACACCTTC. Translation gives CASSFQSRDFYGYTF. Full variable domain (missing parts from reference TRBV5-6 and TRBJ1-2): DAGVTQSPTHLIKTRGQQVTLRCSPKSGHDTVSWYQQALGQGPQFIFQYYEEEERQRGNFPDRFSGHQFPNYSSELNVNALLLGDSALYLCASSFQSRDFYGYTFGSGTRLTVV.

This rearrangement joins TRBV7-9 to TRBJ2-5; D tentatively reads TRBD1 or TRBD2 (7 bases each). Near its end, the DNA agrees better with TRBJ2-7, so the J call may be wrong. CDR1 is SEHNR and CDR2 is FQNEAQ in the germline V gene (reference sequence). This CDR3 spans 19 amino acids. CDR3 sequence: CASSPGGGRPPIGRDEQYF. CDR3 DNA sequence: TGTGCCAGCAGCCCAGGAGGGGGCAGACCCCCAATTGGGAGGGACGAGCAGTACTTC.

The chain employs TRBV28 and TRBJ2-7; perhaps TRBD2 as D (5 bases). The germline V gene encodes CDR1 MDHEN and CDR2 SYDVKM. V was pared by 6 bases and J by 2 bases, with 11 bases between. The CDR3 is made up of 13 amino acids. DNA of the CDR3: TGTGCCAGCAGACCGACCGGGACCTACGAGCAGTACTTC. Protein sequence: CASRPTGTYEQYF.